These 6 T cell receptor beta chains came from one sample sequenced in a study of response to subunit inactivated influenza vaccine. MiXCR, run by TCRdb on the RT-PCR reads, gives a single entry per CDR3 protein. The repertoire holds some 550,000 distinct CDR3 sequences, roughly 25% seen once, with 2.5% to 3.5% in the top ten. Separately, the same data were catalogued under a study of T cells expressing NK-cell markers. That paper notes: TCR beta cDNA was generated via 5'RACE template switching incorporating UMIs.

Material: CD4+ T cells sorted from PBMCs, obtained about 12 days after vaccination. The receptors originated from a man in his fifties who received an inactivated influenza vaccine.

The V and J genes are TRBV2 and TRBJ2-7; the D gene is possibly TRBD2 (5 bases). The germline V gene has CDR1 SNHLY and CDR2 FYNNEI. Trimming shortened V by 4 bases and J by 2 bases, and 15 bases separated the two germline ends. This CDR3 has 15 amino acids. CDR3 DNA: TGTGCCAGCAGTGGAGGGCATCCTGGGGCCTACGAGCAGTACTTC. Translating it yields CASSGGHPGAYEQYF.

J is TRBJ2-7 and V is TRBV6-6, with D possibly being TRBD1 (6 bases). The V and J ends lost 6 bases and 5 bases respectively, with 11 bases between them. The CDR3 loop spans 12 amino acids. Germline V gene lookup returns CDR1 MNHNY and CDR2 SVGAGI (reference sequence). CDR3 in DNA: TGTGCCAGCAGGCAGGGGAACAACGAGCAGTACTTC. Translation: CASRQGNNEQYF.

This clonotype has more than one count but fewer than ten. The V gene is TRBV5-1, the J gene TRBJ2-3; no clear D. The V and J ends lost 2 bases and 6 bases respectively, with 13 bases between them. CDR1 is SGHRS, CDR2 YFSETQ, per germline. The CDR3 is made up of 14 amino acids. CDR3 bases: TGCGCCAGCAGCTTTGACTCCCGCCGGGATACGCAGTATTTT. Amino acid sequence: CASSFDSRRDTQYF.

This clonotype was counted only a few times. V gene TRBV12-3 or TRBV12-4 combines with J gene TRBJ2-7, with D perhaps TRBD1 (6 bases). V was cut by 5 bases and J by 6 bases, with 17 bases left in between. CDR3 length: 14 amino acids. The chain's CDR3 is CASSLNRASLEQYF. In nucleotides, the CDR3 is TGTGCCAGCAGTCTGAACAGGGCTTCGCTCGAGCAGTACTTC.

This clonotype was recorded many times. This sequence joins TRBV12-3 or TRBV12-4 and TRBJ1-5; D not certain. This CDR3 is built from 14 residues. V lost 5 bases, J lost 4 bases, and 12 bases lay in between. CDR3: CASSPRLANQPQHF. The CDR3 bases are TGTGCCAGCAGTCCACGGCTAGCAAATCAGCCCCAGCATTTT.

In regard to this clonotype: With a much larger clone just one base away, this may be a read error. The chain links TRBV20-1 to TRBJ2-3, with 8 nucleotides matching TRBD1. The CDR3 loop spans 15 amino acids. Per the germline V gene, CDR1 is DFQATT and CDR2 is SNEGSKA (reference sequence). CDR3 sequence reads: CSADARDRSTATQYF. The CDR3 nucleotides are TGCAGTGCTGACGCCAGGGACAGGAGCACAGCTACGCAGTATTTT.